This T cell receptor beta chain was found in a study of T cells in localized non-small cell lung cancer. Libraries were prepared by immunoSEQ multiplex PCR; TCRdb keeps only in-frame clonotypes and omits some of them. The sample holds over 30,000 clones, 75% to 90% seen once. CDR1 is SGHTA, CDR2 FQGNSA, per germline. CDR3 length: 13 amino acids. The V and J ends lost 6 bases and 7 bases respectively, with 13 bases between them. The sample here was peripheral blood mononuclear cells, taken before any cancer treatment. The chain is built from TRBV7-2 and TRBJ2-1, with D perhaps assigned TRBD1 or TRBD2 (6 bases each). The sequence was collected from a man aged 35 to 69 with stage III lung adenocarcinoma. This chain's CDR3 is CASSPKGGNEQFF. DNA for the CDR3: TGTGCCAGCAGTCCCAAGGGGGGAAATGAGCAGTTCTTC.